A few counts support the clone carrying this T cell receptor (beta chain). Its antigen is unidentified. CDR1 SNHLY and CDR2 FYNNEI come from the germline V gene. The V and J ends lost 9 bases and 4 bases, in that order; junction bases with no gene match: 6. This CDR3 has 15 residues. This record belongs to a study of cytomegalovirus exposure and HLA in healthy donors. Findings and caveats of the study: For most TCR beta V segments, an earlier analysis put the productive rate at about 87% or about 30% of the time.

PCR primers comprised 60 Vbeta and 13 Jbeta primers. This table comes from immunoSEQ multiplex PCR, and its TCRdb copy is limited to in-frame clones, with some not included. Of around 63,000 clones in the sample, more than 65% are singletons; the top ten hold approximately 3%. The chain recombines TRBV2 with TRBJ2-3; TRBD2 matches at 14 bases. This sequence was found in a woman under 40 in good health and CMV-seronegative. The sequencing input was PBMCs. The CDR3 DNA follows: TGTGCCAGTAACCCGGGACTAGCGGGAGCAGATACGCAGTATTTT. Translating it yields CASNPGLAGADTQYF.